This record concerns one T cell receptor (beta chain) sequence. This specimen includes other DNA sequences encoding the same CDR3. This CDR3 has 12 amino acids. The germline gives CDR1 MNHEY, CDR2 SMNVEV (reference sequence). Trimming removed 2 bases at V and 4 bases at J, with 5 bases between. Sequencing was performed with immunoSEQ multiplex PCR; in TCRdb, only in-frame clones are kept and a portion is missing. The table shows 20,000 to 25,000 clones, with 55% to 60% occurring only once. This sample was included in a study of graft-versus-host responses after intestinal transplantation. Sorting was performed after the reaction on proliferating CFSE-low CD3+CD4+ and CD3+CD8+ responders.

The sequence came from a human patient who received an intestinal transplant. Sample: alloreactive CD4+ T cells from a mixed lymphocyte reaction culture, taken before intestinal transplant. Subset defined: CFSE-low proliferating T cells sorted from roughly six-day pre-transplant mixed lymphocyte reaction (GvH or HvG direction). The chain has TRBV27 and TRBJ1-2; D is ambiguous. The CDR3: CASSLGLYGYTF. CDR3 coding DNA: TGTGCCAGCAGTTTAGGGCTCTATGGCTACACCTTC.